Detailed here is one T cell receptor beta chain. Its specificity is not known. The data originate from a study of OX40 agonist ivuxolimab in advanced cancers. Assay used: immunoSEQ multiplex PCR; TCRdb lists only in-frame clones, some missing. The data contain fewer than 85,000 clones, approximately 84% of them singletons. Study outcomes and limitations: At 0.1 to 3.0 mg/kg, CD4+ and CD8+ blood T cells expanded clonally by week 6.

This specimen consisted of CD4+ or CD8+ T cells sorted from blood, obtained in a trial of the OX40 agonist ivuxolimab. The receptor comes from an adult with an advanced solid tumor such as melanoma, head and neck, liver or kidney cancer.

As DNA, the CDR3 is TGTGCCAGCAGCTCCCCCTCCAAGCGGAGCACAGATACGCAGTATTTT. Protein sequence: CASSSPSKRSTDTQYF. The rearrangement links TRBV13 to TRBJ2-3; tentative D call: TRBD2 (5 bases). CDR3 length: 16 amino acids. CDR1 and CDR2 (germline): PRHDT, FYEKMQ (reference sequence). The V and J ends lost 4 bases and 0 bases respectively, with 14 bases between them.